These 28 T cell receptor beta chains originate from one sample sequenced in a study of T cell changes during pregnancy in multiple sclerosis (dated by TCRdb to the late 2010s). The library relied on the immunoSEQ multiplex PCR assay. TCRdb re-hosts the immuneACCESS table, in-frame sequences only. Its copies lack some clones; in the studies checked, an unresolved V gene accounts for under half of them, and the cause for the rest is not known. This sample lists about 70,000 clones; over 90% were detected once. Of the sample, around 0.3% is held by the ten largest clones. Sequencing used CD4+ T cells from peripheral blood mononuclear cells, obtained after pregnancy. Receptor source: a female donor with multiple sclerosis, enrolled in a pregnancy study.

The chain uses TRBV6-1 and TRBJ2-7, with 10 bases fitting TRBD2. Germline CDR1 and CDR2: MNHNS and SASEGT. The CDR3 length is 14 residues. V was pared by 6 bases and J by 2 bases, with 4 bases of the junction left unmatched. The CDR3 nucleotides read TGTGCCAGCAGAGCGGGAGGGCCCCCCTACGAGCAGTACTTC. Its translation: CASRAGGPPYEQYF.

The gene calls are TRBV28 and TRBJ2-7, with a possible D match to TRBD1 (6 bases). The CDR3 extends over 12 amino acids. Germline values: CDR1 MDHEN, CDR2 SYDVKM. V lost 11 bases to trimming and J lost 4 bases, with 15 bases between them. CDR3 loop: CAAQDSQYEQYF. In DNA form, the CDR3 reads TGTGCCGCGCAGGACAGCCAATACGAGCAGTACTTC.

About this clone itself: A read error may produce the germline difference seen at one junction end. DNA of the CDR3: TGTGCCAGCAGCTTACGGACAGGGATTAAGTTC. Translated, it gives CASSLRTGIKF. The chain recombines TRBV7-9 with TRBJ2-7; TRBD1 matches at 8 bases. Germline V gene data show CDR1 as SEHNR and CDR2 as FQNEAQ (reference sequence). The CDR3 contains 11 residues.

The V and J genes are TRBV27 and TRBJ2-5, with 7 bases fitting TRBD1. The CDR3 covers 14 residues. The V gene end was trimmed by 6 bases and the J gene end by 2 bases; junction bases not matched to a gene: 6. Germline loops: CDR1 MNHEY, CDR2 SMNVEV (reference sequence). CDR3 sequence reads: CASRPGQYQETQYF. CDR3 in DNA: TGTGCCAGCAGGCCGGGACAGTATCAAGAGACCCAGTACTTC.

This sequence joins TRBV7-2 and TRBJ2-3; 8 nucleotides match TRBD2. The V segment lost 1 base and the J segment 3 bases; nucleotides outside the gene matches: 9. Germline values: CDR1 SGHTA, CDR2 FQGNSA. The CDR3 sequence is 17 residues long. This CDR3 reads CASSLVGIAGLTDTQYF. The CDR3 DNA follows: TGTGCCAGCAGCTTAGTTGGTATAGCGGGGTTGACAGATACGCAGTATTTT.

The chain recombines TRBV7-8 with TRBJ1-1, with D perhaps matching TRBD1 (5 bases). Germline V gives CDR1 SGHVS, CDR2 FQNEAQ. The CDR3 totals 15 residues. V lost 5 bases and J lost 0, with 13 bases in between. The CDR3 sequence is CASSRSGVMNTEAFF. CDR3 DNA sequence: TGTGCCAGCAGCCGGTCGGGGGTCATGAACACTGAAGCTTTCTTT.

The J gene is TRBJ1-1, the V gene TRBV2; 7 bases fit TRBD1. The CDR3 consists of 13 residues. Germline values: CDR1 SNHLY, CDR2 FYNNEI. The CDR3, as DNA: TGTGTCGCCCAGGGACAGCTGAACACTGAAGCTTTCTTT. Translated: CVAQGQLNTEAFF.

J is TRBJ2-1 and V is TRBV29-1; D perhaps matches TRBD2 (6 bases). V lost 8 bases, J lost 9 bases, and 11 bases lay in between. The CDR3 is 10 residues long. Germline V CDR1 and CDR2: SQVTM, ANQGSEA. The DNA for the CDR3 is TGCAGCACCTGGAGGGGTGAGCAGTTCTTC. This codes for CSTWRGEQFF.

This clone was seen once. The chain uses TRBV19 and TRBJ1-6; 9 nucleotides match TRBD1. V shed 8 bases, J shed 7 bases, and the junction held 3 bases outside the gene matches. The CDR3 is made up of 13 amino acids. Per germline, CDR1 LNHDA and CDR2 SQIVND (reference sequence). The CDR3 DNA is TGTGCCAGTGGACAGGGGCGGAATTCACCCCTCCACTTT. Amino acid sequence: CASGQGRNSPLHF.

This clone was observed a few times. V is TRBV5-8 and J is TRBJ2-5; TRBD1 is a possible D gene (6 bases). Germline-derived CDR1 and CDR2 are SGHTS and YDEGEE. The V gene lost 4 bases and the J gene lost 4 bases, with 14 bases spanning the gap. The CDR3 spans 14 residues. In DNA form, the CDR3 reads TGTGCCAGCAGCCCAGGACAGAGGCTAGAGACCCAGTACTTC. Protein: CASSPGQRLETQYF.

The chain has TRBV30 and TRBJ1-1, with 7 bases matching TRBD1. Losses at the gene ends were 2 bases for V and 1 base for J; bases not matched to a gene: 7. The germline V gene has CDR1 GTSNPN and CDR2 SVGIG (reference sequence). CDR3 length: 15 residues. The DNA for the CDR3 is TGTGCCTGGAGTCCATCAAACAGGGGGAACACTGAAGCTTTCTTT. Its protein is CAWSPSNRGNTEAFF.

V is TRBV2 and J is TRBJ2-3, with TRBD1 as a possible D gene (5 bases). Germline V gene lookup returns CDR1 SNHLY and CDR2 FYNNEI. The CDR3 runs to 15 residues. Between the trimmed V and J ends, which lost 4 bases and 1 base, there was a span of 12 bases. The CDR3 is CASSAGGAGTDTQYF. Written as DNA, the CDR3 is TGTGCCAGCAGTGCAGGTGGGGCTGGCACAGATACGCAGTATTTT.

This chain links TRBV6-6 with TRBJ1-4; D remains unclear. The CDR3 has 15 amino acids. Germline CDR1 reads MNHNY; CDR2 reads SVGAGI (reference sequence). The V end was cut by 2 bases, the J end by 8 bases, with 15 bases between. CDR3 DNA sequence: TGTGCCAGCAGTTACGTCGGGGTGAGAGAGGAAAAACTGTTTTTT. It is translated as CASSYVGVREEKLFF.

The V gene is TRBV29-1, the J gene TRBJ1-1, with TRBD1 matching 7 bases. Germline CDR1 and CDR2: SQVTM and ANQGSEA. J was trimmed by 1 base and V by 4 bases; bases with no gene match: 6. The CDR3 length is 14 residues. DNA of the CDR3: TGCAGCGTTGGGGTTACAGGGGCGAACACTGAAGCTTTCTTT. Translated, it gives CSVGVTGANTEAFF.

The chain is built from TRBV19 and TRBJ1-5; 7 nucleotides agree with TRBD1. Per germline, CDR1 LNHDA and CDR2 SQIVND (reference sequence). Losses at the gene ends were 5 bases for V and 8 bases for J; bases not matched to a gene: 9. This CDR3 is built from 14 residues. For the CDR3, the DNA is TGTGCCAGTAGTTTCGGACAGGCAGGGGAGCCCCAGCATTTT. This gives the protein CASSFGQAGEPQHF.

The CDR3 bases are TGTGCCAGCAGTTTATCGAACAGAGCCTACGAGCAGTACTTC. It codes for CASSLSNRAYEQYF. The genes are TRBV27 and TRBJ2-7; no clear D gene. The V end lost 0 bases, the J end lost 2 bases, and 8 bases lay between the germline ends. CDR3 length: 14 residues. Germline lookup yields CDR1 MNHEY and CDR2 SMNVEV (reference sequence).

The chain recombines TRBV2 with TRBJ1-1, with 7 bases aligning to TRBD1. The germline CDR1 and CDR2 sequences are SNHLY and FYNNEI. This CDR3 contains 18 residues. J lost 4 bases, V lost 5 bases, and 19 bases had no gene match. CDR3 region: CASSRGRQGRTLGTEAFF. The CDR3 bases are TGTGCCAGCAGTAGGGGCAGACAGGGAAGGACCCTGGGCACTGAAGCTTTCTTT.

The chain carries TRBV7-2 and TRBJ1-5; D not resolved. V was shortened by 3 bases and J by 0 bases, with 3 bases between the two germline ends. The germline V gene encodes CDR1 SGHTA and CDR2 FQGNSA. The CDR3 loop spans 13 amino acids. The CDR3 DNA reads TGTGCCAGCAGCTTTAATAGCAATCAGCCCCAGCATTTT. Amino acid sequence: CASSFNSNQPQHF. Drawing the rest from reference TRBV7-2 and TRBJ1-5, the complete variable domain is GAGVSQSPSNKVTEKGKDVELRCDPISGHTALYWYRQSLGQGLEFLIYFQGNSAPDKSGLPSDRFSAERTGGSVSTLTIQRTQQEDSAVYLCASSFNSNQPQHFGDGTRLSIL.

J is TRBJ2-7 and V is TRBV5-1; TRBD1 matches 7 bases. J was trimmed by 3 bases and V by 2 bases; bases with no gene match: 2. CDR3 length: 13 amino acids. Germline V CDR1 and CDR2: SGHRS, YFSETQ. CDR3 in DNA: TGCGCCAGCAGCTTCACAGGGGACTACGAGCAGTACTTC. It yields the protein CASSFTGDYEQYF.

This chain connects TRBV7-9 to TRBJ2-5; weak D call: TRBD1 (5 bases). Per germline, CDR1 SEHNR and CDR2 FQNEAQ (reference sequence). There are 14 residues in the CDR3. The V and J ends lost 5 bases and 2 bases respectively, with 12 bases between them. The CDR3 loop reads CASSQGNQQETQYF. In nucleotides, the CDR3 is TGTGCCAGCAGCCAGGGCAATCAGCAAGAGACCCAGTACTTC.

The V gene is TRBV7-3, the J gene TRBJ2-3; 8 bases match TRBD2. CDR3 length: 15 amino acids. J lost 4 bases, V lost 1 base, and 4 bases had no gene match. Looked up from germline, CDR1 is SGHTA and CDR2 is FQGTGA. This chain's CDR3 is CASSLKTGGPDTQYF. In DNA, the CDR3 is TGTGCCAGCAGCTTAAAGACGGGGGGGCCAGATACGCAGTATTTT. The whole variable domain, filled in from reference TRBV7-3 and TRBJ2-3, reads GAGVSQTPSNKVTEKGKYVELRCDPISGHTALYWYRQSLGQGPEFLIYFQGTGAADDSGLPNDRFFAVRPEGSVSTLKIQRTERGDSAVYLCASSLKTGGPDTQYFGPGTRLTVL.

The chain couples TRBV5-4 to TRBJ2-6; the D gene is possibly TRBD2 (5 bases). The length of the CDR3 is 17 residues. V lost 5 bases, J lost 1 base, and 16 bases lay in between. Germline CDR1 SGHNT, CDR2 YYREEE (reference sequence). The CDR3: CASRAGPTLSGANVLTF. The CDR3 DNA follows: TGTGCCAGCAGGGCGGGTCCCACTCTATCTGGGGCCAACGTCCTGACTTTC.

J is TRBJ1-4 and V is TRBV5-4; TRBD1 agrees at 8 bases. The germline gives CDR1 SGHNT, CDR2 YYREEE (reference sequence). The CDR3 totals 14 residues. V shed 2 bases and J 8 bases; nucleotides not matched to a gene: 5. CDR3 coding DNA: TGTGCCAGCAGCTTCGACAGGGGTCACGAAAAACTGTTTTTT. Protein: CASSFDRGHEKLFF. Using reference TRBV5-4 and TRBJ1-4 for the parts outside the CDR3, the full variable domain is ETGVTQSPTHLIKTRGQQVTLRCSSQSGHNTVSWYQQALGQGPQFIFQYYREEENGRGNFPPRFSGLQFPNYSSELNVNALELDDSALYLCASSFDRGHEKLFFGSGTQLSVL.

V usage is TRBV6-5 and J usage is TRBJ2-5; maybe TRBD1 (6 bases). V was shortened by 5 bases and J by 6 bases, with 13 bases between the two germline ends. The CDR3 is 13 amino acids. Germline CDR1 and CDR2: MNHEY and SVGAGI. The CDR3 nucleotides read TGTGCCAGCAGTCCACAGGGTCGGAAGACCCAGTACTTC. Residues: CASSPQGRKTQYF.

The chain couples TRBV4-1 to TRBJ2-2; 13 nucleotides match TRBD2. The J segment lost 6 bases and the V segment lost 4 bases, leaving 5 bases of the junction unmatched. Germline assignment: CDR1 MGHRA and CDR2 YSYEKL. This CDR3 comprises 16 residues. The CDR3: CASSLTSGGASGELFF. The CDR3 nucleotides read TGCGCCAGCAGCCTCACTAGCGGGGGGGCTTCCGGGGAGCTGTTTTTT.

The chain recombines TRBV27 with TRBJ2-2; 7 bases fit TRBD2. The CDR3 contains 16 residues. CDR1 and CDR2 (germline): MNHEY, SMNVEV (reference sequence). The V segment lost 2 bases and the J segment 2 bases; nucleotides outside the gene matches: 5. The CDR3 protein is CASSLRLAANTGELFF. CDR3 DNA sequence: TGTGCCAGCAGTTTACGTCTAGCGGCTAACACCGGGGAGCTGTTTTTT.

CDR3 coding DNA: TGTGCCAGCAGCTTAGCGCTAGGACGGGGGGTCACAGATACGCAGTATTTT. It yields the protein CASSLALGRGVTDTQYF. The V and J genes are TRBV11-1 and TRBJ2-3; 7 bases align to TRBD2. CDR1 SGHAT and CDR2 FQDESV come from the germline V gene (reference sequence). After removal of 0 bases from V and 2 bases from J, the junction contained 8 bases not matched to a gene. The CDR3 is 17 residues long.

The chain combines TRBV25-1 with TRBJ2-3, with 10 bases identical to TRBD1. The CDR3 has 16 residues. Losses at the gene ends were 4 bases for V and 4 bases for J; bases not matched to a gene: 8. The germline V gene encodes CDR1 MGHDK and CDR2 SYGVNS. The CDR3 DNA reads TGTGCCAGCAGTGCCTGGACAGGGGGGCAGGCAGATACGCAGTATTTT. This gives the protein CASSAWTGGQADTQYF.